This paragraph reports one T cell receptor (beta chain). Its specificity is unknown. This sample stems from a study of shared clonotypes between healthy human individuals. Study observations and caveats: Tissue TCR repertoires likely differ from these blood-only repertoires.

Trimming cost V 4 bases and J 6 bases, with 15 bases left between them. CDR3 length equals 14 residues. Per germline, CDR1 SGHRS and CDR2 YFSETQ. The table came from immunoSEQ multiplex PCR; TCRdb's copy has only in-frame clones and leaves some out. The sample holds a few hundred thousand clones; about 73% are singletons and the top ten take roughly 10%. Sequencing used memory CD4+ T cells sorted from blood. Subset meaning: CD45RA-negative fraction. This receptor was identified in a man aged 25-45 years in good health. V is TRBV5-1 and J is TRBJ2-3; D is unresolved. DNA for the CDR3: TGCGCCAGCAGCCTCGTGACAACGCCCGATACGCAGTATTTT. Encoded protein: CASSLVTTPDTQYF.